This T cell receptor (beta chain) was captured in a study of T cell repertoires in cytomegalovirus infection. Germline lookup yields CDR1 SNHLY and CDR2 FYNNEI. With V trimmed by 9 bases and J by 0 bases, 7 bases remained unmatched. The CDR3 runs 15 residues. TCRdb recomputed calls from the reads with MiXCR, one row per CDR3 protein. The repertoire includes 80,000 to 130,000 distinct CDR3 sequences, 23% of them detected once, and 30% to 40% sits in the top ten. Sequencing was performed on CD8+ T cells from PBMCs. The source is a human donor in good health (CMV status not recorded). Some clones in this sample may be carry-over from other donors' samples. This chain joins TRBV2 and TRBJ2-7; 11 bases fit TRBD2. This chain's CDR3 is CARKASGGNSYEQYF. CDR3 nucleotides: TGTGCCAGGAAGGCTAGCGGGGGGAACTCCTACGAGCAGTACTTC.